This T cell receptor (beta chain) was found in a study of CD8 T cells in Susac syndrome. V shed 6 bases, J shed 7 bases, and the junction held 7 bases outside the gene matches. The CDR3 has 15 amino acids. The authors reverse transcribed roughly 0.5 to 1 ug RNA with random hexamers. TCRdb processed the immunoSEQ multiplex PCR reads anew with MiXCR; each CDR3 protein has one entry. The sample holds around 71,000 distinct CDR3 sequences; 96% are singletons and the top ten take around 0.11%. The chain uses TRBV12-3 or TRBV12-4 and TRBJ2-2; 11 bases agree with TRBD2. The sequence was obtained from a human donor with multiple sclerosis. The sample consisted of CD4+ T cells from PBMCs. In DNA, the CDR3 is TGTGCCAGCAGGCCGACTAGCGGGGAAGGCGGGGAGCTGTTTTTT. It translates to CASRPTSGEGGELFF.